The subject of this entry is one T cell receptor (beta chain). After removal of 5 bases from V and 7 bases from J, the junction contained 12 bases not matched to a gene. CDR3 size: 16 residues. Germline V lookup: CDR1 LNHDA, CDR2 SQIVND (reference sequence). This record comes from a study of blood T cell repertoires in COVID-19. In the source study's methods: Amplification of reference gene primers was used by the study to estimate nucleated cell counts. Some clones are missing from TCRdb's copy, which holds only in-frame ones; the method was immunoSEQ multiplex PCR. Clonal size and the V and J genes are those of that table, whereas D and trimming came from the DNA. The sample carries approximately 230,000 clones, approximately 80% recorded once.

This chain joins TRBV19 and TRBJ1-5; 9 nucleotides match TRBD1. This receptor was obtained from a man of 80 years or more with acute or convalescent COVID-19. Sequencing input: peripheral blood. The CDR3 is CASSDGGTGIFQPQHF. CDR3 in DNA: TGTGCCAGTAGTGATGGAGGGACAGGGATTTTCCAGCCCCAGCATTTT.